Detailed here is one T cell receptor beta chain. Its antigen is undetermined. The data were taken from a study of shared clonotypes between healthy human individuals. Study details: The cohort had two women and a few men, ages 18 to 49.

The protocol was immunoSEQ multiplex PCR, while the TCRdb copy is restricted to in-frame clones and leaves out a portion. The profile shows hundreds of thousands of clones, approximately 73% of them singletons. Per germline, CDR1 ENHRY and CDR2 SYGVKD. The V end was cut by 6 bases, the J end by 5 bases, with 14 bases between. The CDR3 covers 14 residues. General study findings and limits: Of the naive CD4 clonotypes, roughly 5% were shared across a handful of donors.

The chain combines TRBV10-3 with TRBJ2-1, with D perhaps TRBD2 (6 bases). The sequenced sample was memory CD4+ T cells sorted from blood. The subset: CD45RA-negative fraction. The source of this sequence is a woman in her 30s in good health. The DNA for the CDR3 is TGTGCCATCAGCGTAGCGGACTACAACAATGAGCAGTTCTTC. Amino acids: CAISVADYNNEQFF.